These 10 T cell receptor beta chains share one sample of origin, sequenced in a study of blood T cell repertoires in COVID-19. The assay was immunoSEQ multiplex PCR, and TCRdb's table has in-frame clones only and misses some. Of about 190,000 clones listed, over 75% are singletons. Sequencing was done on a sample of peripheral blood. The receptors originated from a woman between 50 and 59 years old with acute or convalescent COVID-19.

This clone was counted a few times. The chain has TRBV10-3 and TRBJ1-2; D remains unclear. This CDR3 region has 14 residues. With 4 bases removed from V and 7 bases from J, the gap between germline ends came to 16 bases. The V gene's germline CDR1 is ENHRY and CDR2 SYGVKD. The CDR3 sequence: CAISGGGPDGGYTF. The DNA for the CDR3 is TGTGCCATCAGTGGAGGAGGTCCGGACGGTGGCTACACCTTC.

This chain connects TRBV9 to TRBJ2-3; D remains unclear. The CDR3 has 13 residues. Trimming removed 6 bases at V and 0 bases at J, with 8 bases between. CDR1 and CDR2 from the germline V gene are SGDLS and YYNGEE. As DNA, the CDR3 is TGTGCCAGCACAGGAATTAGCACAGATACGCAGTATTTT. This codes for CASTGISTDTQYF.

V and J are TRBV30 and TRBJ1-5, with D perhaps TRBD1 (5 bases). With 0 bases removed from V and 7 bases from J, the gap between germline ends came to 13 bases. The V gene's germline CDR1 is GTSNPN and CDR2 SVGIG (reference sequence). This CDR3 is built from 14 residues. CDR3 bases: TGTGCCTGGAGTGTACGCGGGGGGGAACAGCCCCAGCATTTT. Its protein is CAWSVRGGEQPQHF.

A few counts support this clone. V usage is TRBV6-5 and J usage is TRBJ2-2; a weak D match, TRBD2 (6 bases). The CDR3 totals 15 residues. The germline V gene has CDR1 MNHEY and CDR2 SVGAGI. The V end lost 5 bases, the J end lost 3 bases, and 13 bases lay between the germline ends. The CDR3 spells CASSLAGSDTGELFF. The CDR3 nucleotides read TGTGCCAGCAGTCTAGCCGGGAGTGACACCGGGGAGCTGTTTTTT.

V is TRBV7-2 and J is TRBJ2-6; 10 bases match TRBD1. Trimming removed 7 bases from V and 0 bases from J; junction bases left unmatched: 6. This CDR3 is built from 17 residues. Germline V lookup: CDR1 SGHTA, CDR2 FQGNSA. The CDR3 loop is CASTRDRGSSGANVLTF. The CDR3 DNA reads as TGTGCCAGCACCCGGGACAGGGGAAGCTCTGGGGCCAACGTCCTGACTTTC.

The chain has TRBV5-1 and TRBJ1-6; unclear D gene. CDR3 length: 16 amino acids. CDR1 and CDR2 (germline): SGHRS, YFSETQ. The V end lost 5 bases, the J end lost 5 bases, and 17 bases lay between the germline ends. DNA of the CDR3: TGCGCCAGCAGACTGGCCGGCTGGGAGGATAATTCACCCCTCCACTTT. It is translated as CASRLAGWEDNSPLHF.

The chain carries TRBV6-5 and TRBJ2-2, with D unresolved. The CDR3 has 13 residues. With 8 bases removed from V and 4 bases from J, the gap between germline ends came to 11 bases. Germline CDR1 reads MNHEY; CDR2 reads SVGAGI. The CDR3 protein is CASQRHSTGELFF. CDR3 sequence (DNA): TGTGCCAGCCAGAGACACAGCACCGGGGAGCTGTTTTTT.

The chain recombines TRBV5-4 with TRBJ1-2; 7 bases are a match to TRBD1. CDR3 length: 13 amino acids. Looked up from germline, CDR1 is SGHNT and CDR2 is YYREEE (reference sequence). V lost 2 bases, J lost 11 bases, and 9 bases stayed unmatched. This CDR3 is CASSFDRDYRYTF. In DNA form, the CDR3 reads TGTGCCAGCAGCTTCGACAGGGATTATAGGTACACCTTC.

Regarding this clone: The junction and the germline gene differ at one end; a read error may be behind it. The chain combines TRBV4-3 with TRBJ2-7; D ambiguous. This CDR3 has 13 residues. Germline V gene lookup returns CDR1 LGHNA and CDR2 YSLEER. The CDR3, as DNA: TGCGCCAGCAGCCAAGAACTCTCCGACGAGCAGTACTTC. Its protein is CASSQELSDEQYF.

The genes are TRBV19 and TRBJ2-7; possible D gene TRBD1, 5 bases. Germline V gene lookup returns CDR1 LNHDA and CDR2 SQIVND (reference sequence). Trimming stripped 6 bases from V and 8 bases from J, with 11 bases between. This CDR3 contains 11 residues. The chain's CDR3 is CASSLGDKQYF. CDR3 in DNA: TGTGCCAGTAGCTTAGGGGATAAGCAGTACTTC.